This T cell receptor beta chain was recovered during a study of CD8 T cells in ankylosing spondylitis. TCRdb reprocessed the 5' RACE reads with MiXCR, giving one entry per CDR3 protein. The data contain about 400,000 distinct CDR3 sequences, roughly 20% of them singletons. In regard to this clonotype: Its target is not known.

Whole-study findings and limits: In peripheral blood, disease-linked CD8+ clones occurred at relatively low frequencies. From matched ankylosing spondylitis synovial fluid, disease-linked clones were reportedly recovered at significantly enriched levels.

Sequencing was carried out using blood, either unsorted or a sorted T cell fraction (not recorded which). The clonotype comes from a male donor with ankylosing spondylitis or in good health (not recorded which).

For the CDR3, the DNA is TGTGCCAGCAGTTACAGCAGGGACTACGAGCAGTACTTC. Translating gives CASSYSRDYEQYF. The chain combines TRBV6-5 with TRBJ2-7, with D perhaps matching TRBD1 (5 bases). The CDR3 extends over 13 amino acids. V was cut by 2 bases and J by 3 bases, with 8 bases left in between. Germline V gene lookup returns CDR1 MNHEY and CDR2 SVGAGI.